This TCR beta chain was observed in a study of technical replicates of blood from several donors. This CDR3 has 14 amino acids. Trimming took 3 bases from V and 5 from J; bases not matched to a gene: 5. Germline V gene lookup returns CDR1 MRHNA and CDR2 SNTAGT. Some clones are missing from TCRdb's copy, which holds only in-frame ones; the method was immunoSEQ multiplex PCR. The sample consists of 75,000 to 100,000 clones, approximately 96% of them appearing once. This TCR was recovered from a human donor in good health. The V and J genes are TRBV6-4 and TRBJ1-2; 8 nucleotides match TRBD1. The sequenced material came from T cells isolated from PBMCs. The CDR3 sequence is CASSDTGTGYGYTF. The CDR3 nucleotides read TGTGCCAGCAGTGATACCGGGACAGGTTATGGCTACACCTTC.